The next 8 T cell receptor beta chains were all read from a single sample in a study of CD8 T cells in ankylosing spondylitis. Findings and limits, study-wide: For ankylosing spondylitis blood, a TCR beta motif of under 10 highly homologous variants appeared characteristic.

No antigen is known for these receptors. One entry per CDR3 protein results from TCRdb running MiXCR on the 5' RACE reads. This sample has hundreds of thousands of distinct CDR3 sequences, with 25% to 30% found just once. Input material: blood, either unsorted or a sorted T cell fraction (not recorded which). These receptors all come from a male donor with ankylosing spondylitis.

V usage is TRBV19 and J usage is TRBJ2-2; weak D call: TRBD1 (6 bases). The CDR3 has 16 residues. Deletions cut 1 base from V and 0 bases from J, with 9 bases between. Germline loops: CDR1 LNHDA, CDR2 SQIVND (reference sequence). CDR3: CASSIVGGANTGELFF. CDR3 bases: TGTGCCAGTAGTATAGTTGGGGGCGCGAACACCGGGGAGCTGTTTTTT.

There are a few counts of this clonotype. This rearrangement joins TRBV4-2 to TRBJ2-7; D not resolved. CDR3 length equals 14 residues. V was clipped by 4 bases and J by 1 base, with 11 bases between them. Germline V lookup: CDR1 LGHNA, CDR2 YNFKEQ. This CDR3 reads CASSLSEESYEQYV. For the CDR3, the DNA is TGTGCCAGCAGCCTCTCGGAAGAGTCCTACGAGCAGTACGTC.

The J gene is TRBJ2-2, the V gene TRBV25-1, with TRBD1 matching 7 bases. In germline, CDR1 is MGHDK, CDR2 SYGVNS. V dropped 4 bases and J dropped 7; count of bases not matched to a gene: 6. The CDR3 spans 14 residues. The CDR3 region is CASSVQGSGGELFF. DNA of the CDR3: TGTGCCAGCAGTGTACAGGGGTCGGGCGGGGAGCTGTTTTTT.

J is TRBJ2-6 and V is TRBV4-2; D is uncertain. Germline CDR1 LGHNA, CDR2 YNFKEQ. The CDR3 covers 16 residues. V lost 1 base and J 0 bases, leaving 7 bases between the germline ends. DNA for the CDR3: TGTGCCAGCAGCCAAGTCATGGCCTCTGGGGCCAACGTCCTGACTTTC. This codes for CASSQVMASGANVLTF.

This clonotype was seen only a few times. The genes are TRBV5-1 and TRBJ2-5, with D maybe TRBD2 (6 bases). This CDR3 spans 15 amino acids. V was trimmed by 0 bases and J by 3 bases, leaving 12 bases between them. The germline V gene has CDR1 SGHRS and CDR2 YFSETQ. CDR3 sequence reads: CASSLARGVEETQYF. The CDR3 region has the DNA TGCGCCAGCAGCTTGGCCCGCGGGGTAGAAGAGACCCAGTACTTC.

This clonotype was detected only a few times. J is TRBJ2-5 and V is TRBV29-1; D possibly uses TRBD1 or TRBD2 (6 bases each). Germline V gene data show CDR1 as SQVTM and CDR2 as ANQGSEA. This CDR3 is 12 amino acids long. The germline V and J ends were trimmed by 6 bases and 5 bases, with 13 bases remaining between them. CDR3: CSVTGGAETQYF. The CDR3 DNA is TGCAGCGTAACCGGGGGCGCTGAGACCCAGTACTTC.

This clonotype was counted only a few times. The CDR3 region has the DNA TGTGCCAGCAGCCAAGATCCCTGGAGAGCGGCCCAATACAATGAGCAGTTCTTC. Its translation is CASSQDPWRAAQYNEQFF. The gene calls are TRBV14 and TRBJ2-1, with D perhaps matching TRBD2 (5 bases). Germline V gene sequence: CDR1 SGHDN, CDR2 FVKESK. This CDR3 has 18 amino acids. Deletions cut 0 bases from V and 4 bases from J, with 19 bases between.

This clonotype was seen more than once but under ten times. The J gene is TRBJ2-2, the V gene TRBV10-2; 14 bases align to TRBD2. Germline assignment: CDR1 WSHSY and CDR2 SAAADI. CDR3 size: 15 residues. V shed 6 bases and J 8 bases; nucleotides not matched to a gene: 5. The CDR3 sequence: CASSVGLAGAGELFF. The CDR3 nucleotides read TGCGCCAGCAGCGTGGGACTAGCGGGAGCAGGGGAGCTGTTTTTT.